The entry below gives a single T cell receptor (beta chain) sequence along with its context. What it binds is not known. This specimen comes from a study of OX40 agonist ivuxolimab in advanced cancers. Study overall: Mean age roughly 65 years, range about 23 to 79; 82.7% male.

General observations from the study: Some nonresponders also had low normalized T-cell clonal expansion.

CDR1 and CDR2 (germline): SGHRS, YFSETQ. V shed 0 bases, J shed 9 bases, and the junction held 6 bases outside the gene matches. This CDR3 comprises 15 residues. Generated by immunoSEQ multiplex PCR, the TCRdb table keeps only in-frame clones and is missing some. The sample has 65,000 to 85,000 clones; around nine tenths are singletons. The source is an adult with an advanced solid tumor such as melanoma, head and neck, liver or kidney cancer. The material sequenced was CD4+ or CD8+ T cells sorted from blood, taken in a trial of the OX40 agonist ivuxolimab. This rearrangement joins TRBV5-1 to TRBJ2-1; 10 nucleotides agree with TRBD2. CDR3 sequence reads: CASSLVSSGSGEQFF. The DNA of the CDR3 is TGCGCCAGCAGCTTGGTCTCTAGCGGGAGTGGTGAGCAGTTCTTC.